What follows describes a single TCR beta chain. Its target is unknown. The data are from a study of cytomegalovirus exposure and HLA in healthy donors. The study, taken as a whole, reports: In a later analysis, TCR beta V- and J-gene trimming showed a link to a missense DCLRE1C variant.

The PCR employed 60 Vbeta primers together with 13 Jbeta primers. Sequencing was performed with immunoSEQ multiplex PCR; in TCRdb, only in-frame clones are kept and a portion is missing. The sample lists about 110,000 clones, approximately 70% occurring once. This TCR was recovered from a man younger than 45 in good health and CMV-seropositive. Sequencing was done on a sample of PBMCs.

The CDR3 sequence: CASSLRERTSTDTQYF. The CDR3 coding sequence is TGCGCCAGCAGCTTGCGAGAGCGGACTAGCACAGATACGCAGTATTTT. The V and J genes are TRBV5-1 and TRBJ2-3; D possibly corresponds to TRBD2 (5 bases). The V gene's germline CDR1 is SGHRS and CDR2 YFSETQ. The CDR3 is 16 residues long. Trimming shortened V by 1 base and J by 0 bases, and 12 bases separated the two germline ends.